Following are 18 T cell receptor beta chains from one sample sequenced in a study of metastatic and nonmetastatic thyroid tumors. TCRdb re-called the PCR reads with MiXCR. Among some 12,000 clones listed, approximately 12% were seen once. No patient received treatment before thyroid surgery. The sample was blood. The receptors originated from a female donor with papillary thyroid cancer or a benign thyroid nodule (not recorded which). Some clones in this sample may be carry-over from other donors' samples.

This clone appeared many times. The chain uses TRBV2 and TRBJ1-5, with a possible D match to TRBD1 (5 bases). V lost 5 bases to trimming and J lost 5 bases, with 10 bases between them. Germline V gene lookup returns CDR1 SNHLY and CDR2 FYNNEI. The CDR3 has 13 amino acids. This chain's CDR3 is CASSLEGYQPQHF. The DNA for the CDR3 is TGTGCCAGCAGTCTCGAGGGGTATCAGCCCCAGCATTTT.

This clone occurred many times. The chain recombines TRBV25-1 with TRBJ2-1; 8 bases match TRBD2. J gave up 12 bases and V 6 bases, and 10 bases lay outside the gene matches. Germline-derived CDR1 and CDR2 are MGHDK and SYGVNS. The CDR3 spans 13 residues. The CDR3 coding sequence is TGTGCCAGCAGACCCACAGGTGCGGGGGGGCAGTTCTTC. This translates into CASRPTGAGGQFF.

Sample share makes this clone medium-sized. The V call is TRBV6-1, the J call TRBJ1-5; D might be TRBD1 (6 bases). This CDR3 has 13 amino acids. V was trimmed by 3 bases and J by 6 bases, leaving 9 bases between them. The germline V gene has CDR1 MNHNS and CDR2 SASEGT. The CDR3 DNA is TGTGCCAGCAGTGACCAGGGGCGTCAGCCCCAGCATTTT. It codes for CASSDQGRQPQHF.

This clone came up many times. This CDR3 is also generated by other DNA sequences in the sample. This chain connects TRBV30 to TRBJ1-1; possibly TRBD1 for D (5 bases). The CDR3 has 12 amino acids. CDR1 and CDR2 (germline): GTSNPN, SVGIG (reference sequence). Trimming removed 4 bases at V and 5 bases at J, with 11 bases between. CDR3 in amino acids: CAWMWGGTEAFF. The CDR3, as DNA: TGTGCCTGGATGTGGGGGGGGACTGAAGCTTTCTTT.

At least ten counts were recorded for this clone. This chain links TRBV5-6 with TRBJ2-2; D gene ambiguous. The V gene's germline CDR1 is SGHDT and CDR2 YYEEEE. The CDR3 length is 15 residues. Trimming stripped 7 bases from V and 2 bases from J, with 15 bases between. This CDR3 reads CASRNTKLNTGELFF. DNA for the CDR3: TGTGCCAGCCGAAACACCAAATTAAACACCGGGGAGCTGTTTTTT. Looking up the rest from reference TRBV5-6 and TRBJ2-2 gives the full variable domain: DAGVTQSPTHLIKTRGQQVTLRCSPKSGHDTVSWYQQALGQGPQFIFQYYEEEERQRGNFPDRFSGHQFPNYSSELNVNALLLGDSALYLCASRNTKLNTGELFFGEGSRLTVL.

This clone was counted only a few times. This chain links TRBV9 with TRBJ1-2; D not certain. The CDR3 length is 10 residues. The V gene's germline CDR1 is SGDLS and CDR2 YYNGEE. V lost 4 bases, J lost 7 bases, and 5 bases lay in between. This CDR3 reads CASSWCGYTF. CDR3 bases: TGTGCCAGCAGCTGGTGTGGCTACACCTTC.

This clone is categorized as medium-sized. CDR3 nucleotide sequence: TGTGCCAGCAGTGAGACGGGACAGGGGATATCTGGGGCCAACGTCCTGACTTTC. Protein: CASSETGQGISGANVLTF. The chain has TRBV6-1 and TRBJ2-6; TRBD1 matches 10 bases. This CDR3 has 18 amino acids. Germline-derived CDR1 and CDR2 are MNHNS and SASEGT. Trimming at V came to 3 bases and at J to 1 base, leaving 6 bases not matched to a gene.

By share, this clone ranks as medium-sized. The chain couples TRBV27 to TRBJ1-5; D perhaps matches TRBD1 (5 bases). This CDR3 has 14 residues. The germline V gene has CDR1 MNHEY and CDR2 SMNVEV (reference sequence). V lost 2 bases and J 7 bases, leaving 12 bases between the germline ends. The CDR3, as DNA: TGTGCCAGCAGTTTAAAAGGGGCTAACCAGCCCCAGCATTTT. It translates to CASSLKGANQPQHF.

This clone was observed many times. The genes are TRBV5-1 and TRBJ2-5; 8 bases match TRBD2. The CDR3 spans 16 residues. V trimming: 5 bases; J trimming: 5 bases; junction bases outside the gene matches: 14. Germline V gene data show CDR1 as SGHRS and CDR2 as YFSETQ. The CDR3 DNA follows: TGCGCCAGCAGTATTATGCGGGGGGCCCCTGAGGAGACCCAGTACTTC. This gives the protein CASSIMRGAPEETQYF.

The rearrangement uses TRBV3-1 and TRBJ1-1; unclear D gene. CDR3 size: 11 residues. Germline V gene data show CDR1 as LGHDT and CDR2 as YNNKEL (reference sequence). The V and J ends lost 2 bases and 13 bases respectively, with 11 bases between them. CDR3 sequence: CASSQRGKLFF. CDR3 bases: TGTGCCAGCAGCCAAAGAGGGAAGCTTTTCTTT.

This clone was seen ten or more times. The junction shows a germline mismatch at one end, possibly a read error. This chain uses TRBV20-1 with TRBJ2-3, with D perhaps matching TRBD1 or TRBD2 (5 bases each). CDR1 DFQATT and CDR2 SNEGSKA come from the germline V gene (reference sequence). The CDR3 has 14 residues. In nucleotides, the CDR3 is TGCAGTGCTAGGCGACAGCCTAGCACAGATACGCGGTATTTT. Translated: CSARRQPSTDTRYF.

This clone was counted at least ten times. The CDR3 loop reads CASSPTGMQTQYF. The CDR3 DNA sequence: TGTGCCAGCTCACCAACTGGGATGCAGACCCAGTACTTC. V usage is TRBV18 and J usage is TRBJ2-5; D not certain. V lost 2 bases to trimming and J lost 6 bases, with 10 bases between them. From germline, CDR1 is KGHSH and CDR2 LQKENI. The CDR3 extends over 13 amino acids.

Within the sample, this clone is medium-sized (0.01 to 0.1%). This sequence joins TRBV12-5 and TRBJ1-5; a weak D match, TRBD1 (6 bases). In germline, CDR1 is LGHNT, CDR2 FRNRAP. CDR3 length equals 14 residues. Trimming shortened V by 8 bases and J by 6 bases, and 17 bases separated the two germline ends. CDR3 amino acids: CASQQGVVGQPQHF. The CDR3 DNA is TGTGCTAGTCAACAGGGTGTCGTCGGTCAGCCCCAGCATTTT.

This clone is judged medium-sized. The chain joins TRBV6-1 to TRBJ1-2; no clear D. The CDR3 runs to 14 residues. The germline CDR1 and CDR2 sequences are MNHNS and SASEGT. The V end lost 4 bases, the J end lost 4 bases, and 13 bases lay between the germline ends. The CDR3 loop is CASSASLGSYGYTF. DNA for the CDR3: TGTGCCAGCAGTGCTAGTCTGGGATCCTATGGCTACACCTTC.

This clone was counted many times. The rearrangement uses TRBV7-3 and TRBJ2-5; 9 nucleotides align to TRBD2. CDR1 is SGHTA and CDR2 is FQGTGA in the germline V gene. The CDR3 is 15 residues long. V lost 5 bases to trimming and J lost 5 bases; unmatched junction nucleotides: 9. The CDR3 reads CASSAKGGGAETQYF. DNA of the CDR3: TGTGCCAGCAGCGCCAAGGGCGGGGGGGCGGAGACCCAGTACTTC.

This clone was counted many times. The V gene is TRBV7-9, the J gene TRBJ1-2; D perhaps matches TRBD1 (6 bases). Germline V gene data show CDR1 as SEHNR and CDR2 as FQNEAQ (reference sequence). V was trimmed by 2 bases and J by 1 base, leaving 11 bases between them. The CDR3 is 15 amino acids. The CDR3 reads CASSLTRGDNYGYTF. Written as DNA, the CDR3 is TGTGCCAGCAGCTTAACTAGGGGGGATAACTATGGCTACACCTTC.

By its share, this clone is medium-sized. This CDR3 is CASSLTVLSPNYGYTF. CDR3 DNA: TGTGCCAGCAGTTTGACAGTCCTATCCCCTAACTATGGCTACACCTTC. J is TRBJ1-2 and V is TRBV12-3 or TRBV12-4, with D possibly being TRBD1 (5 bases). The CDR3 consists of 16 residues. V lost 3 bases, J lost 0 bases, and 14 bases lay in between.

This clone is medium-sized (0.01 to 0.1%) within its sample. V and J are TRBV11-2 and TRBJ2-3; D possibly uses TRBD1 or TRBD2 (5 bases each). Germline V CDR1 and CDR2: SGHAT, FQNNGV. There are 13 residues in the CDR3. Trimming left V 5 bases short and J 2 bases short, with 8 bases between. CDR3 nucleotides: TGTGCCAGCAGCGGGGGAGCCACAGATACGCAGTATTTT. Protein: CASSGGATDTQYF.